The 3 T cell receptor beta chains below were found in one sample sequenced in a study of CD8+ T cells in alopecia areata. This sample's treatment: oral pan-JAK inhibitor, 5-10 mg twice daily. cDNA prepared by RNA extraction and subsequent reverse transcription served as the template for sequencing. Using immunoSEQ multiplex PCR, the repertoire was profiled, and TCRdb retains in-frame clones only, with some absent. The sample holds some 190,000 clones; approximately 51% are singletons and the top ten take about 9.4%. The sample here was CD8+ T cells sorted from blood, taken around week 54, from a patient treated with tofacitinib. These receptors were collected from a human donor with alopecia areata.

In this sample, this clone turned up a few times. The chain is built from TRBV2 and TRBJ1-1, with 8 bases lining up with TRBD1. Germline V gene data show CDR1 as SNHLY and CDR2 as FYNNEI. This CDR3 has 16 amino acids. V trimming: 4 bases; J trimming: 2 bases; junction bases outside the gene matches: 9. The CDR3 protein is CASSADRGVGNTEAFF. CDR3 nucleotide sequence: TGTGCCAGCAGTGCCGACAGGGGAGTCGGTAACACTGAAGCTTTCTTT.

This CDR3 is CASNRQANTEAFF. As DNA, the CDR3 is TGTGCCAGCAACAGACAGGCTAACACTGAAGCTTTCTTT. This rearrangement joins TRBV6-5 to TRBJ1-1, with a tentative D call TRBD1 (6 bases). V was clipped by 7 bases and J by 2 bases, with 11 bases between them. This CDR3 region has 13 residues. Per the germline V gene, CDR1 is MNHEY and CDR2 is SVGAGI.

This clone was seen once. The chain joins TRBV28 to TRBJ2-7; 8 bases map to TRBD1. V lost 4 bases, J lost 9 bases, and 5 bases stayed unmatched. The CDR3 runs 12 residues. CDR1 and CDR2 from the germline V gene are MDHEN and SYDVKM. The CDR3 DNA follows: TGTGCCAGCAGTTACCAGGGGGCTGGGCAGTACTTC. Translating it yields CASSYQGAGQYF.